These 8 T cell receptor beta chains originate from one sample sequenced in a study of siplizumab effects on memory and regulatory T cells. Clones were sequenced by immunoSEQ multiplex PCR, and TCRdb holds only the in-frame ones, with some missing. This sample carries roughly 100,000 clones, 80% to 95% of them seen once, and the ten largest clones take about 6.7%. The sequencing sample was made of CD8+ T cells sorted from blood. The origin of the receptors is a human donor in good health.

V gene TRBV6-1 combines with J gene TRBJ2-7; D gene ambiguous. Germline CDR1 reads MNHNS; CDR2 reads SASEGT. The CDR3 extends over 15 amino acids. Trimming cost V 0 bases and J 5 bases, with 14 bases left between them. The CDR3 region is CASSEAQWVLDEQYF. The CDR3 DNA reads TGTGCCAGCAGTGAAGCCCAATGGGTACTGGACGAGCAGTACTTC.

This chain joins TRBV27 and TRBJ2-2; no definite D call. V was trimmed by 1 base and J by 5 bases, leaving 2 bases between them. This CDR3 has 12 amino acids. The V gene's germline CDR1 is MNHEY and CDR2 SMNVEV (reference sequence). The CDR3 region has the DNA TGTGCCAGCAGTTTATGGACCGGGGAGCTGTTTTTT. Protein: CASSLWTGELFF.

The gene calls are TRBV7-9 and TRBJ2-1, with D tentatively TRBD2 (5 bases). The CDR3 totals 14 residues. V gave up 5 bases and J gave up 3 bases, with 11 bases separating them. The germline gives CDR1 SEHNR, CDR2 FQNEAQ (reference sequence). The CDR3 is CASSEPGSYNEQFF. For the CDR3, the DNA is TGTGCCAGCAGCGAACCGGGGAGCTACAATGAGCAGTTCTTC. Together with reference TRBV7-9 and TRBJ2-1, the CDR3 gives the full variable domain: DTGVSQNPRHKITKRGQNVTFRCDPISEHNRLYWYRQTLGQGPEFLTYFQNEAQLEKSRLLSDRFSAERPKGSFSTLEIQRTEQGDSAMYLCASSEPGSYNEQFFGPGTRLTVL.

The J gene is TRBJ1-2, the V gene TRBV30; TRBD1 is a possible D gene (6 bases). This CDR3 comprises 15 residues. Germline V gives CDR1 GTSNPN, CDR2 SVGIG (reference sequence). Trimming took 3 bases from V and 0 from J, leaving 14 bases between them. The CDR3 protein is CAWRDMGGANYGYTF. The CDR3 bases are TGTGCCTGGAGGGACATGGGGGGCGCTAACTATGGCTACACCTTC.

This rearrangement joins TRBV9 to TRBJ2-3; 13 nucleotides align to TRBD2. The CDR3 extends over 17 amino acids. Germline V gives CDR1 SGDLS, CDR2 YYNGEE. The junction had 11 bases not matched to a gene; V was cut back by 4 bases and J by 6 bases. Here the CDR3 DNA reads TGTGCCAGCAGCACCACTAGCGGGAGGGCCCTCACGGATACGCAGTATTTT. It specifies CASSTTSGRALTDTQYF.

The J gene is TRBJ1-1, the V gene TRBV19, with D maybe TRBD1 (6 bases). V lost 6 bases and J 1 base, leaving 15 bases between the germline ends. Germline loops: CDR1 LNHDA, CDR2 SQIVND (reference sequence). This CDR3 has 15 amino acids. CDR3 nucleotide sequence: TGTGCCAGTAGCTTTACCGGGACAACGAACACTGAAGCTTTCTTT. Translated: CASSFTGTTNTEAFF.

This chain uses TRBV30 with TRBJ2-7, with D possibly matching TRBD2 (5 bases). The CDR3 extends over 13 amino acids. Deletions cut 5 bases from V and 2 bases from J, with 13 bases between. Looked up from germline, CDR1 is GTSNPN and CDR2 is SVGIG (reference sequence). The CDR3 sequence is CAWEGLLPYEQYF. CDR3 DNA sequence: TGTGCCTGGGAAGGACTGTTACCCTACGAGCAGTACTTC.

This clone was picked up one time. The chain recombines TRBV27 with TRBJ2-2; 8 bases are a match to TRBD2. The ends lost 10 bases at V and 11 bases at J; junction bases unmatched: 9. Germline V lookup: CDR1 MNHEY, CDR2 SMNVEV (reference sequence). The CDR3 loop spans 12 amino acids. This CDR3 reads CATSSGPRELFF. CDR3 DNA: TGTGCCACTTCTAGCGGGCCTCGAGAGCTGTTTTTT.